This TCR beta chain was captured by sequencing in a study of blood T cell repertoires in COVID-19. Repertoires were generated with immunoSEQ multiplex PCR, while TCRdb's copy carries only in-frame clones and drops some. The profile covers 150,000 to 200,000 clones, with roughly nine tenths appearing a single time and over 7% taken by the ten largest. Germline values: CDR1 SGHAT, CDR2 FQNNGV. This CDR3 has 12 residues. V gave up 5 bases and J gave up 0 bases, with 4 bases separating them. Sequenced material: PBMCs or T cells enriched from blood (not recorded which). The clonotype was recovered from a woman between 45 and 65 years old who had recovered from COVID-19. The chain joins TRBV11-2 to TRBJ2-5, with no clear D. The DNA of the CDR3 is TGTGCCAGCAGCCAGTACCAAGAGACCCAGTACTTC. The encoded protein is CASSQYQETQYF.